The 13 T cell receptor beta chains below all came from one sample that was sequenced in a study of blood T cell repertoires in COVID-19. The assay was immunoSEQ multiplex PCR, and TCRdb's table has in-frame clones only and misses some. The table has about 200,000 clones, about 81% seen once; the top ten hold 8% to 10%. The source material was peripheral blood. These receptors were taken from an elderly woman with COVID-19, enrolled during active disease.

A single count supports this clone. This chain connects TRBV5-1 to TRBJ1-1; D remains unclear. The CDR3 spans 15 residues. Germline loops: CDR1 SGHRS, CDR2 YFSETQ. V lost 1 base and J 5 bases, leaving 15 bases between the germline ends. The CDR3 coding sequence is TGCGCCAGCAGCTTGAGTGGTCTGTCGAGGACTGAAGCTTTCTTT. Its protein product is CASSLSGLSRTEAFF. Complete variable domain (other parts from reference TRBV5-1 and TRBJ1-1): KAGVTQTPRYLIKTRGQQVTLSCSPISGHRSVSWYQQTPGQGLQFLFEYFSETQRNKGNFPGRFSGRQFSNSRSEMNVSTLELGDSALYLCASSLSGLSRTEAFFGQGTRLTVV.

V and J are TRBV30 and TRBJ2-7; TRBD2 matches at 8 bases. The CDR3 is 12 amino acids. Trimming at V came to 4 bases and at J to 4 bases, leaving 3 bases not matched to a gene. Germline-derived CDR1 and CDR2 are GTSNPN and SVGIG (reference sequence). The CDR3 region has the DNA TGTGCCTGGAAGCGGGAGCGGTACGAGCAGTACTTC. Translating it yields CAWKRERYEQYF.

V usage is TRBV18 and J usage is TRBJ1-4; D call uncertain. CDR1 and CDR2 (germline): KGHSH, LQKENI. The CDR3 loop spans 14 amino acids. The V and J ends lost 6 bases and 12 bases respectively, with 20 bases between them. The CDR3 nucleotides read TGTGCCAGCTCGCCGAGGTCCGGGTCCTTCCAACTGTTTTTT. Amino acid sequence: CASSPRSGSFQLFF.

The gene calls are TRBV9 and TRBJ1-1; the match to TRBD1 covers 9 bases. The V segment lost 3 bases and the J segment 9 bases; nucleotides outside the gene matches: 3. This CDR3 spans 12 amino acids. Looked up from germline, CDR1 is SGDLS and CDR2 is YYNGEE. CDR3 protein: CASSAGTGKAFF. The DNA of the CDR3 is TGTGCCAGCAGCGCGGGGACAGGGAAAGCTTTCTTT.

The chain joins TRBV19 to TRBJ2-2; 9 bases line up with TRBD1. Germline-derived CDR1 and CDR2 are LNHDA and SQIVND (reference sequence). CDR3 length: 16 residues. The V gene end was trimmed by 5 bases and the J gene end by 2 bases; junction bases not matched to a gene: 6. CDR3 coding DNA: TGTGCCAGTAGTCCTGGGACAGGGAGAAACACCGGGGAGCTGTTTTTT. It is translated as CASSPGTGRNTGELFF.

The chain links TRBV28 to TRBJ1-4, with 7 bases that match TRBD1. The junction had 11 bases not matched to a gene; V was cut back by 5 bases and J by 8 bases. The CDR3 is 15 amino acids. Germline CDR1 is MDHEN and CDR2 is SYDVKM. CDR3 region: CASSGGNRGDEKLFF. The CDR3 nucleotides read TGTGCCAGCAGTGGGGGCAACAGGGGTGACGAAAAACTGTTTTTT.

A single count supports this clone. The rearrangement joins TRBV18 to TRBJ2-7; weak D call: TRBD2 (6 bases). V gave up 3 bases and J gave up 12 bases, with 18 bases separating them. The germline gives CDR1 KGHSH, CDR2 LQKENI. The length of the CDR3 is 13 residues. CDR3 DNA sequence: TGTGCCAGCTCACCGGATGGAGGGACTTCCCTGTACTTC. Translated: CASSPDGGTSLYF.

The rearrangement links TRBV3-1 (or the pseudogene TRBV3-2) to TRBJ1-1, with D tentatively TRBD1 (6 bases). The V end lost 0 bases, the J end lost 11 bases, and 16 bases lay between the germline ends. CDR3 length equals 14 residues. Germline CDR1 LGHDT, CDR2 YNNKEL (reference sequence). CDR3 amino acids: CASSQDLGGREAFF. The CDR3 region has the DNA TGTGCCAGCAGCCAAGATCTCGGGGGGCGAGAGGCTTTCTTT.

The chain carries TRBV19 and TRBJ2-7; possibly TRBD2 for D (6 bases). The V end lost 7 bases, the J end lost 4 bases, and 14 bases lay between the germline ends. The CDR3 covers 13 residues. Germline CDR1 is LNHDA and CDR2 is SQIVND (reference sequence). The CDR3 loop reads CASKHGSGYEQYF. In DNA form, the CDR3 reads TGTGCCAGTAAGCACGGGAGTGGTTACGAGCAGTACTTC.

In nucleotides, the CDR3 is TGTGCCAGCAGCAAGGGTTGTCGGGACACAGGACTTAATGGCTACACCTTC. It codes for CASSKGCRDTGLNGYTF. V usage is TRBV21-1 and J usage is TRBJ1-2; the D call in the table, TRBD1, was not verified against the DNA. TRBV21-1 is noted as a pseudogene. CDR3 length: 17 residues.

This clone appeared a single time. The chain couples TRBV27 to TRBJ1-2; 7 bases match TRBD1. CDR1 and CDR2 (germline): MNHEY, SMNVEV (reference sequence). The CDR3 consists of 14 residues. Trimming removed 6 bases from V and 4 bases from J; junction bases left unmatched: 8. The DNA for the CDR3 is TGTGCCAGCAGGGGGGGACAGTTGATCTATGGCTACACCTTC. Translated, it gives CASRGGQLIYGYTF.

This clone was counted a few times. The J gene is TRBJ1-5, the V gene TRBV5-1; D unclear. This CDR3 contains 14 residues. Trimming removed 1 base from V and 2 bases from J, with 7 bases in between. Germline V CDR1 and CDR2: SGHRS, YFSETQ. CDR3 residues: CASSLNGGNQPQHF. The CDR3 DNA sequence: TGCGCCAGCAGCTTGAACGGAGGCAATCAGCCCCAGCATTTT.

This rearrangement joins TRBV6-1 to TRBJ1-6; perhaps TRBD1 as D (6 bases). This CDR3 region has 14 residues. Germline V CDR1 and CDR2: MNHNS, SASEGT. V shed 3 bases and J shed 9 bases, with 12 bases lying between them. CDR3 sequence reads: CASSDSVGGSPLHF. CDR3 sequence (DNA): TGTGCCAGCAGTGATTCGGTAGGGGGTTCACCCCTCCACTTT.